This T cell receptor beta chain came from a study of long-term antiretroviral therapy in people with HIV (dated by TCRdb to 2021 to 2024). Regarding the study in general: The earliest samples were collected roughly a decade before the 2015 WHO recommendation for immediate ART, at a time when ART was usually postponed until CD4 counts fell. This retrospective serial study examined whether starting ART and sustained HIV suppression were associated with changes in the composition and diversity of the TRB repertoire in peripheral blood. From 30 to 35 adults with confirmed HIV infection, the cohort provided under 250 cryopreserved PBMC samples, gathered serially across a mean of around six years (range 1-12). About 35% of the 30 participants with HIV were female. No cross-contamination during QIAcube processing was shown when test extractions of a monoclonal T-cell line were performed alongside roughly 30 polyclonal samples. Overall study results and their limits: Owing to limited PBMC availability, only the TCR beta chain was sequenced, without alpha chain pairing. The samples were dated from 2004 to 2017, and the ART regimens that were used may be less effective than current ART regimens. A significant increase in TRB diversity was found to be associated with ART initiation, although TRB diversity was observed to remain significantly below that of transplant donor controls even after long-term ART. The repertoire was dominated across all time points by expanded TRB clones identified before ART initiation, although this dominance was seen to fluctuate and to decrease in many PLHIV after ART. Because cell numbers in pre-ART samples were limited, unsorted PBMC were profiled instead of sorted CD4+ and CD8+ T cells. Compared with controls, HIV repertoires had narrower CDR3 length ranges, and the network structure pointed to an antigen-experienced repertoire that shifted only slightly toward naive after ART. No data were available on ART adherence, viral resistance or therapy changes, limiting inferences about post-ART repertoire changes.

The immunoSEQ hsTCRB v3.0 assay was used at survey level resolution to sequence the TRB variable region. The targeted TRB sequencing depth was roughly 40,000-55,000 T-cell genomes per sample. Pooled TRB libraries were sequenced on an Illumina MiSeq with a v3 150-cycle kit. As for the authors' bioinformatics: Repertoire analysis was performed in R inside a reproducible Nextflow workflow that covered QC, data transformation and analysis. LymphoSeq2, an R package for exploring AIRR-Seq data, was used to implement custom analyses. A few samples that produced fewer than 5000 total TRB sequences were removed, so under 200 HIV repertoires were analyzed. Among the roughly 190 retained HIV repertoires, 59 were collected before ART initiation and more than 120 after ART initiation. Repertoires were downsampled to 5000 TRB nucleotide sequences, and summary statistics were averaged over 100 downsampling iterations. The analysis kept only TRB sequences whose CDR3 regions were at least seven amino acids long. Two measures captured diversity: a Shannon entropy-derived clonality score and the Gini coefficient. In the repertoire networks, any two of the top 5000 CDR3 amino acid sequences were linked whenever the two sequences differed by an edit distance of one. For TRB CDR3 amino acid sequences, antigen specificity groups and MHC restriction were predicted with GLIPH2. CDR3 amino acid sequences were matched against VDJdb and McPAS-TCR to flag known CMV, EBV, HIV or tissue antigen associations. Pre-ART, post-ART and control groups were compared with Wilcoxon signed-rank tests and Holm-Bonferroni correction. The table comes from immuneACCESS by way of TCRdb, which keeps in-frame sequences with V and J called. Part of the clones is missing from these tables; in studies checked, under half for an unresolved V gene and the rest for unknown reasons. V and J calls plus clone size are reproduced from that table; the DNA served to infer D and trimming. This sample has 35,000 to 40,000 clones in its table, and 85% to 95% of those were observed once. Just over 3.5% of the sample rests with the top ten.

To be included, a participant needed at least one PBMC sample from before ART initiation plus at least two post-ART samples. All participants with HIV were treated in the United States of America. Cryopreserved samples of roughly 0.85-11 million PBMC were thawed and washed before DNA extraction. At the time of the earliest PBMC sample, participants with HIV were aged between about 20 and 55 years. Each participant contributed PBMC samples from 1-4 timepoints before ART initiation and 2-8 timepoints after ART initiation, with a median of 7 samples. For every participant, serial HIV viral load, CD4+ T-cell count, ART history and demographic data were obtained. A Qiagen kit on a QIAcube was used to extract genomic DNA from unsorted PBMC, with samples processed in batches of 12. Comments on this clone: The target of this receptor is not known. Per-nucleotide qualities are absent, and no much larger clonotype sits a single base away.

V ends up 3 bases short and J 2 bases short, with an unmatched junction base count of 6. Taken from the germline V gene, the CDR1 and CDR2 loops are ENHRY and SYGVKD. Including the terminal cysteine and phenylalanine, the CDR3 comprises 16 residues. The only DNA kept is the CDR3, 48 bases in frame from the first base. This clonotype was sampled from a woman aged 45-59 years with HIV. The sequence joins TRBV10-3 to TRBJ2-3; 9 bases in the middle match TRBD2. Specimen: unsorted PBMCs, collected 4.1 years after starting antiretroviral therapy. The CDR3 loop reads CAISELAGASTDTQYF. The DNA reads as follows: TGTGCCATCAGTGAATTAGCGGGGGCCTCCACAGATACGCAGTATTTT.